This T cell receptor (beta chain) was sequenced in a study of sequential checkpoint blockade in melanoma. Study at large: TCRbeta immunosequencing was performed on DNA from 75 to 95 pretreatment melanoma tumor samples. After nivolumab or ipilimumab alone, twenty-two patients had week-13 rebiopsies.

Study-level points and caveats: Mutational load did not correlate with tumor T-cell fraction or clonality.

This clone was seen more than once but under ten times. What it binds is not known. Profiled with immunoSEQ multiplex PCR; TCRdb holds only in-frame clones, not every one. The sample lists approximately 3,600 clones; around a third were seen once. Treatment of the sample: randomized to nivolumab then ipilimumab (arm A) or the reverse (arm B). This CDR3 is 17 amino acids long. V lost 5 bases and J 4 bases, leaving 18 bases between the germline ends. The germline CDR1 and CDR2 sequences are MNHGY and SAAAGT. The chain links TRBV6-8 to TRBJ2-6; D is possibly TRBD1 or TRBD2 (6 bases each). The sample was tumor tissue (inferred from file names), taken from a patient given nivolumab and ipilimumab in sequence. The TCR originated in a human donor with melanoma. CDR3 DNA: TGTGCCAGCAGTCCCTCCGTAGGGGGACTGGGGGCCAACGTCCTGACTTTC. This sequence encodes CASSPSVGGLGANVLTF.